This TCR beta chain was observed in a study of T cells in Graves' hyperthyroidism and ophthalmopathy. Before ophthalmopathy appeared, progressors gave blood at initial hyperthyroidism diagnosis. Per the germline V gene, CDR1 is GTSNPN and CDR2 is SVGIG (reference sequence). CDR3 length: 10 residues. V gave up 5 bases and J gave up 6 bases, with 7 bases separating them. Amplified TCR beta CDR3 regions derived from RNA transcripts. The HTBI primer set served for first-round RT-PCR of the TCR CDR3. TCRdb redid the calling of the multiplex PCR reads with MiXCR, one entry per CDR3 protein. Of 300,000 to 450,000 distinct CDR3 sequences in the sample, about 13% were seen once. This clonotype was found many times.

The chain is built from TRBV30 and TRBJ2-5; D may be TRBD1 (6 bases). The specimen was blood. This TCR was recovered from a man younger than 45 with Graves' hyperthyroidism that later progressed to Graves' ophthalmopathy. This CDR3 is CAWGGKTQYF. The CDR3 DNA reads TGTGCCTGGGGGGGCAAGACCCAGTACTTC. Combining the CDR3 with reference TRBV30 and TRBJ2-5 gives the whole variable domain SQTIHQWPATLVQPVGSPLSLECTVEGTSNPNLYWYRQAAGRGLQLLFYSVGIGQISSEVPQNLSASRPQDRQFILSSKKLLLSDSGFYLCAWGGKTQYFGPGTRLLVL.